These 5 T cell receptor beta chains originate from one sample sequenced in a study of blood T cell repertoires in COVID-19. Sequenced by immunoSEQ multiplex PCR; TCRdb stores in-frame clones only, minus some. The sample contains 200,000 to 300,000 clones, around nine tenths of which appear only once. Sequenced input: PBMCs or T cells enriched from blood (not recorded which). Receptors originate from a woman under 40 who had recovered from COVID-19.

In DNA, the CDR3 is TGTGCCAGCAGCGCTAGCTCGCAGGTGAACACTGAAGCTTTCTTT. It is translated as CASSASSQVNTEAFF. The genes are TRBV2 and TRBJ1-1; D unclear. Between the trimmed V and J ends, which lost 6 bases and 0 bases, there was a span of 14 bases. This CDR3 contains 15 residues. In germline, CDR1 is SNHLY, CDR2 FYNNEI. The entire variable domain, with the rest obtained from reference TRBV2 and TRBJ1-1, is as follows: EPEVTQTPSHQVTQMGQEVILRCVPISNHLYFYWYRQILGQKVEFLVSFYNNEISEKSEIFDDQFSVERPDGSNFTLKIRSTKLEDSAMYFCASSASSQVNTEAFFGQGTRLTVV.

This sequence joins TRBV9 and TRBJ1-4; TRBD1 agrees at 8 bases. CDR3 length: 14 amino acids. Germline V lookup: CDR1 SGDLS, CDR2 YYNGEE. The V and J ends lost 4 bases and 4 bases, in that order; junction bases with no gene match: 3. The CDR3 loop is CASSFTGGNEKLFF. The CDR3 DNA reads as TGTGCCAGCAGCTTTACAGGGGGTAATGAAAAACTGTTTTTT.

The chain has TRBV11-1 and TRBJ2-3; D remains ambiguous. Trimming removed 5 bases from V and 5 bases from J, with 11 bases in between. The V gene's germline CDR1 is SGHAT and CDR2 FQDESV (reference sequence). This CDR3 comprises 13 residues. This CDR3 reads CASSPGVKDTQYF. CDR3 nucleotide sequence: TGTGCCAGCAGCCCCGGTGTTAAAGATACGCAGTATTTT.

The chain is built from TRBV25-1 and TRBJ1-5; 10 bases match TRBD1. The V and J ends lost 5 bases and 1 base, in that order; junction bases with no gene match: 8. The CDR3 length is 17 residues. Germline V gene lookup returns CDR1 MGHDK and CDR2 SYGVNS. The DNA of the CDR3 is TGTGCCAGCAGTAAGGGACAGGGGTTTGAAAGCAATCAGCCCCAGCATTTT. Encoded protein: CASSKGQGFESNQPQHF.

The chain carries TRBV9 and TRBJ1-2; 8 bases match TRBD1. Trimming removed 2 bases from V and 4 bases from J; junction bases left unmatched: 7. This CDR3 is built from 15 residues. Per germline, CDR1 SGDLS and CDR2 YYNGEE. The CDR3 coding sequence is TGTGCCAGCAGCGTTGGACAGGGTGTAGGCTATGGCTACACCTTC. Its protein is CASSVGQGVGYGYTF.